What follows is one T cell receptor beta chain and its context. The data were taken from a study of tumor-infiltrating lymphocytes in primary liver carcinoma. Turning to the study itself: Tumors, staged T1-T3 N0M0, spanned 4.2 to 10 cm.

The tissue used was unsorted bulk material of 20-30 mg. RNA and DNA were co-extracted from it with the AllPrep DNA/RNA mini kit. The authors sampled five separate regions per tumor. Over 80% of the cells in every tumor sample were viable tumor cells. Production of TCR beta cDNA used 400 to 650 ng total RNA together with a constant-region primer. Construction of TCR beta libraries relied on three successive nested multiplex PCR rounds employing slightly modified ARM-PCR. Amplification in the first two PCR rounds was performed using TRBV1-TRBV30 forward primers and a C-beta reverse primer for 10 cycles each. TCRdb independently ran MiXCR on the multiplex PCR reads; one entry per CDR3 protein. This table has approximately 110,000 distinct CDR3 sequences, roughly three fifths appearing once. Per the germline V gene, CDR1 is SGHAT and CDR2 is FQNNGV. The CDR3 contains 15 residues. V lost 9 bases and J 0 bases, leaving 12 bases between the germline ends.

The TCR comes from an older woman with primary liver carcinoma and hepatitis B virus infection. The chain has TRBV11-2 and TRBJ2-6; D ambiguous. The sample was liver tumor tissue from sampling region 1. As for subset: tumor region T1, superior pole. The CDR3 DNA follows: TGTGCCAGTAACGTGACGAGCTCTGGGGCCAACGTCCTGACTTTC. Protein sequence: CASNVTSSGANVLTF. Full variable domain (outside the CDR3, taken from reference TRBV11-2 and TRBJ2-6): EAGVAQSPRYKIIEKRQSVAFWCNPISGHATLYWYQQILGQGPKLLIQFQNNGVVDDSQLPKDRFSAERLKGVDSTLKIQPAKLEDSAVYLCASNVTSSGANVLTFGAGSRLTVL.